This paragraph reports one T cell receptor (beta chain). The CDR3 has 17 amino acids. Trimming removed 4 bases from V and 3 bases from J, with 19 bases in between. The V gene's germline CDR1 is MNHEY and CDR2 SMNVEV (reference sequence). The sample originates from a study of shared clonotypes between healthy human individuals. The protocol was immunoSEQ multiplex PCR, while the TCRdb copy is restricted to in-frame clones and leaves out a portion. The table has some 740,000 clones, nearly 95% seen once; the top ten hold less than 25%. As defined, naive CD8 cells were CD45RO-negative and positively selected for CCR7, with terminally differentiated effector memory CD45RA+ cells excluded.

Sequenced input: naive CD8+ T cells sorted from blood. The chain links TRBV27 to TRBJ2-1; the D call may be TRBD1 or TRBD2 (5 bases each). The TCR originated in a man aged 25 to 45 in good health. This chain's CDR3 is CASSYFVGTLNYNEQFF. Written as DNA, the CDR3 is TGTGCCAGCAGTTATTTTGTAGGGACGCTTAACTACAATGAGCAGTTCTTC.